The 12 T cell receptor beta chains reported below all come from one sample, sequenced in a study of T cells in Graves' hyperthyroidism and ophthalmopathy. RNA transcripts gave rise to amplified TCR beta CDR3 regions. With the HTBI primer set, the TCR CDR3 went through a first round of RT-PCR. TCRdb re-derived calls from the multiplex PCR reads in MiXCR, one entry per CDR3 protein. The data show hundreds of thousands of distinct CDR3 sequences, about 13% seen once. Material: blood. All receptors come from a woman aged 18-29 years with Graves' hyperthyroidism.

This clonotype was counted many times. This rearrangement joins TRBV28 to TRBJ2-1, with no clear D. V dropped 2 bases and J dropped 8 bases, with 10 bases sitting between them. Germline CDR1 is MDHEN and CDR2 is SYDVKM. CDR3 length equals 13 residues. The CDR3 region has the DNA TGTGCCAGCAGTTTAGACGAGGTCCATGAGCAGTTCTTC. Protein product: CASSLDEVHEQFF.

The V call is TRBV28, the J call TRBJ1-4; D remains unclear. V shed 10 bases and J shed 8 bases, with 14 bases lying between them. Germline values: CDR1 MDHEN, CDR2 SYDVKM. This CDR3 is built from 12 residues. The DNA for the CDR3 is TGTGCCAACATTCAAAGTGGGGAAAAACTGTTTTTT. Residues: CANIQSGEKLFF. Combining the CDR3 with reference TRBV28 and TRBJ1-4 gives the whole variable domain DVKVTQSSRYLVKRTGEKVFLECVQDMDHENMFWYRQDPGLGLRLIYFSYDVKMKEKGDIPEGYSVSREKKERFSLILESASTNQTSMYLCANIQSGEKLFFGSGTQLSVL.

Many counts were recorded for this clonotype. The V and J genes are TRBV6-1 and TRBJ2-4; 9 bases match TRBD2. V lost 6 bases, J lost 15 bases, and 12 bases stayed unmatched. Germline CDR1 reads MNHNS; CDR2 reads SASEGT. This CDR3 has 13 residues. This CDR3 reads CASRETSGGVWYF. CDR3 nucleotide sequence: TGTGCCAGCAGGGAGACTAGCGGTGGGGTTTGGTACTTC.

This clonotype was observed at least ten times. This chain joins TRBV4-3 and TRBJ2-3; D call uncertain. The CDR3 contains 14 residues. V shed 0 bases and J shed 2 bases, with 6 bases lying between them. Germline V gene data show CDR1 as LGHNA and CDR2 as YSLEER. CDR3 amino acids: CASSQDHNTDTQYF. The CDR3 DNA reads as TGCGCCAGCAGCCAAGATCACAACACAGATACGCAGTATTTT.

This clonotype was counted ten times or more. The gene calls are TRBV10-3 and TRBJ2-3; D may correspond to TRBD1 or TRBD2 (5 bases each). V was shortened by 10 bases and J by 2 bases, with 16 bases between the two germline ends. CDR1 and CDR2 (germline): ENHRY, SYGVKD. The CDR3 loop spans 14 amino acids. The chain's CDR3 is CATQRDGHTDTQYF. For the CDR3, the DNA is TGTGCCACGCAAAGGGACGGGCACACAGATACGCAGTATTTT.

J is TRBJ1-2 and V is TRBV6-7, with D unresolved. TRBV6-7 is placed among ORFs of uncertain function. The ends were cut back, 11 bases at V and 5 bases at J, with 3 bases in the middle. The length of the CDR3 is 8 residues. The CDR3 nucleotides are TGTGCCGGGTATGGCTACACCTTC. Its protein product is CAGYGYTF.

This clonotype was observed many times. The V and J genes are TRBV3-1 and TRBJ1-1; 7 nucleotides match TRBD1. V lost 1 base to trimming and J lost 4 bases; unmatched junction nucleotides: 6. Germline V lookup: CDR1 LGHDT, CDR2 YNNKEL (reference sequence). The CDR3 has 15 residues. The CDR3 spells CASSQARQGPTEAFF. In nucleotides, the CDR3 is TGTGCCAGCAGCCAAGCCCGACAGGGCCCCACTGAAGCTTTCTTT.

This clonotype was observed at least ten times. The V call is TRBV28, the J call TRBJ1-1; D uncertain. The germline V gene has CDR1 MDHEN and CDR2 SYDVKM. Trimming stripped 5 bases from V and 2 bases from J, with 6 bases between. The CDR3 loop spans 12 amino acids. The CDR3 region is CASSPTNTEAFF. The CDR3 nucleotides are TGTGCCAGCAGTCCCACAAACACTGAAGCTTTCTTT.

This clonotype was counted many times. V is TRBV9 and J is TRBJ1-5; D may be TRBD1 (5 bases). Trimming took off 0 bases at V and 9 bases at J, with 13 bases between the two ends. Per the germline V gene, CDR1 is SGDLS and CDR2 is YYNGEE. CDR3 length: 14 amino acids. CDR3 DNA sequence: TGTGCCAGCAGCGTAGGGGGGGGGACGTGGCCCCAGCATTTT. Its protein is CASSVGGGTWPQHF.

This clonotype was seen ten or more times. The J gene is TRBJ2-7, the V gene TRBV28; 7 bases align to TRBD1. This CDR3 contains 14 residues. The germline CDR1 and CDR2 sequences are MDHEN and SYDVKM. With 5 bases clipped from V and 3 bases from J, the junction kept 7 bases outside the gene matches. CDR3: CASSPGTADYEQYF. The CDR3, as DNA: TGTGCCAGCAGTCCTGGGACAGCCGACTACGAGCAGTACTTC.

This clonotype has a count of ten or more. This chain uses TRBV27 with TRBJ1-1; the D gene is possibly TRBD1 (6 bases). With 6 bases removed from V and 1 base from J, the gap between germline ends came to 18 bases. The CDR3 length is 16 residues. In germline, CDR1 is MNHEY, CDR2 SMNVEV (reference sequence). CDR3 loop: CASSQISGGANTEAFF. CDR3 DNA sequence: TGTGCCAGCAGCCAGATCTCCGGGGGCGCGAACACTGAAGCTTTCTTT.

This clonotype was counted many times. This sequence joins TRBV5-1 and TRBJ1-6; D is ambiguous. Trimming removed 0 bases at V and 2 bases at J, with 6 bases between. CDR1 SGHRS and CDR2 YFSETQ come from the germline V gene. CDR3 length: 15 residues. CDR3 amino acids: CASSLGVTYNSPLHF. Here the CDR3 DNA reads TGCGCCAGCAGCTTGGGCGTCACCTATAATTCACCCCTCCACTTT.